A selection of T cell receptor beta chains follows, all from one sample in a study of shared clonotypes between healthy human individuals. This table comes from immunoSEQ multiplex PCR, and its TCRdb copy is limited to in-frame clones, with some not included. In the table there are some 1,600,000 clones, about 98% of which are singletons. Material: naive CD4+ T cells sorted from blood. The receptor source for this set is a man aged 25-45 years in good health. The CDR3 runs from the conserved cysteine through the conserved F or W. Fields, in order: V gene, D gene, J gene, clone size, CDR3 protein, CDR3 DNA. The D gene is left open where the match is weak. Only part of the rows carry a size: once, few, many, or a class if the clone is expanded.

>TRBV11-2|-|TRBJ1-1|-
CASSQPGNRMNTEAFF
TGTGCCAGCAGCCAGCCGGGGAACAGGATGAACACTGAAGCTTTCTTT
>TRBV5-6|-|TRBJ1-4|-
CASSLAQGRLNEKLFF
TGTGCCAGCAGCTTGGCCCAGGGACGGCTTAATGAAAAACTGTTTTTT
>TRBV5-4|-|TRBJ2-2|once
CASSYPGRATGELFF
TGTGCCAGCAGCTACCCGGGCAGGGCCACCGGGGAGCTGTTTTTT
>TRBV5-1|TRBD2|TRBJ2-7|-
CASSPSGRPYEQYF
TGCGCCAGCAGCCCCAGCGGGAGGCCATACGAGCAGTACTTC
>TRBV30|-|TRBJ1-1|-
CAWSVRVDTEAFF
TGTGCCTGGAGTGTAAGGGTAGACACTGAAGCTTTCTTT
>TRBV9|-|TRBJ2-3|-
CASSVASGTDTQYF
TGTGCCAGCAGCGTAGCATCAGGGACAGATACGCAGTATTTT
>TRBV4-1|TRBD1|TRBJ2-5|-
CASSQDRGFQETQYF
TGCGCCAGCAGCCAAGACAGGGGGTTCCAAGAGACCCAGTACTTC
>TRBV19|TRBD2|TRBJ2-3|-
CASSIRTSGFTDTQYF
TGTGCCAGTAGTATTAGGACTAGCGGTTTCACAGATACGCAGTATTTT
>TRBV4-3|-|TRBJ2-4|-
CASSQEILTGIQYF
TGCGCCAGCAGCCAAGAGATCCTGACTGGCATTCAGTACTTC
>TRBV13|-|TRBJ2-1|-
CASSAIRESSYNEQFF
TGTGCCAGCAGCGCAATCAGGGAAAGCTCCTACAATGAGCAGTTCTTC
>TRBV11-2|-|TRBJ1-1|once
CASSTSLTVEAFF
TGTGCCAGCAGCACGTCCTTGACAGTTGAAGCTTTCTTT
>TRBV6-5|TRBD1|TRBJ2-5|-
CASSYGTVQETQYF
TGTGCCAGCAGTTATGGGACAGTCCAAGAGACCCAGTACTTC
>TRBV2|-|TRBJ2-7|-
CASGPYISYEQYF
TGTGCCAGCGGTCCTTATATCTCCTACGAGCAGTACTTC
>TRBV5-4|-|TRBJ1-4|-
CASSLGQGNEKLFF
TGTGCCAGCAGCTTGGGGCAGGGGAACGAAAAACTGTTTTTT
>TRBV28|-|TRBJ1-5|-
CASSLATSVVNQPQHF
TGTGCCAGCAGTTTAGCGACTTCAGTAGTCAATCAGCCCCAGCATTTT
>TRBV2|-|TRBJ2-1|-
CASKVSRSYNEQFF
TGTGCCAGCAAGGTCAGCCGCTCCTACAATGAGCAGTTCTTC
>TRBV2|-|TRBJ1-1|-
CASSEERMNTEAFF
TGTGCCAGCAGTGAAGAACGGATGAACACTGAAGCTTTCTTT
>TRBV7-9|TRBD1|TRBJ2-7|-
CASSLGGQAGTYEQYF
TGTGCCAGCAGCTTAGGGGGACAGGCCGGTACCTACGAGCAGTACTTC
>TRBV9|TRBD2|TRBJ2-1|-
CASSGSGRTSEQFF
TGTGCCAGCAGCGGTAGCGGGAGGACCTCGGAGCAGTTCTTC